The 24 T cell receptor beta chains below were found in one sample sequenced in a study of OX40 agonist ivuxolimab in advanced cancers. The table came from immunoSEQ multiplex PCR; TCRdb's copy has only in-frame clones and leaves some out. The sample contains roughly 76,000 clones, roughly nine tenths of which appear only once. This material consisted of CD4+ or CD8+ T cells sorted from blood, taken in a trial of the OX40 agonist ivuxolimab. The receptors derive from an adult with an advanced solid tumor such as melanoma, head and neck, liver or kidney cancer.

The V call is TRBV20-1, the J call TRBJ2-4; D unclear. V was pared by 3 bases and J by 10 bases, with 10 bases between. CDR1 is DFQATT and CDR2 is SNEGSKA in the germline V gene (reference sequence). The CDR3 is 11 amino acids. Written as DNA, the CDR3 is TGCAGTGCTAGTTCCATGGGGATTCAGTACTTC. The encoded protein is CSASSMGIQYF.

This clone has only a few counts. An end of the junction differs from the germline gene, which may be a read error. The chain combines TRBV11-2 with TRBJ1-1; D is undetermined. CDR1 is SGHAT, CDR2 FQNNGV, per germline. The CDR3 spans 13 residues. The CDR3 here is CASSLEWNTEAFF. The CDR3 nucleotides are TGTGCCAGCAGCCTAGAGTGGAACACTGAAGCTTTCTTT.

A single count supports this clone. This chain connects TRBV10-1 to TRBJ2-3; 9 nucleotides agree with TRBD2. Germline CDR1 and CDR2: WNHNN and SYGVQD (reference sequence). The ends lost 3 bases at V and 4 bases at J; junction bases unmatched: 5. CDR3 length equals 15 residues. CDR3 nucleotide sequence: TGCGCCAGCAGTGACATAGCGGGAGAGGCAGATACGCAGTATTTT. Its translation is CASSDIAGEADTQYF.

This clone was observed a handful of times. V is TRBV7-9 and J is TRBJ1-2; D ambiguous. The CDR3 is 13 amino acids. CDR1 SEHNR and CDR2 FQNEAQ come from the germline V gene (reference sequence). Trimming took 3 bases from V and 8 from J, leaving 13 bases between them. CDR3 bases: TGTGCCAGCAGCTTGGGGTCAGCGGGCGGCTACACCTTC. Its translation is CASSLGSAGGYTF.

This chain links TRBV19 with TRBJ1-1; possible D gene TRBD1, 6 bases. Germline loops: CDR1 LNHDA, CDR2 SQIVND (reference sequence). The CDR3 extends over 14 amino acids. The ends were cut back, 10 bases at V and 5 bases at J, with 20 bases in the middle. CDR3 loop: CATRRGGQGTEAFF. Written as DNA, the CDR3 is TGTGCCACTAGGCGTGGGGGCCAGGGGACTGAAGCTTTCTTT.

The chain is built from TRBV5-4 and TRBJ2-7, with 14 bases aligning to TRBD2. The V gene's germline CDR1 is SGHNT and CDR2 YYREEE (reference sequence). The CDR3 is made up of 17 amino acids. The V and J ends lost 6 bases and 4 bases, in that order; junction bases with no gene match: 12. CDR3 region: CASTTKGTSGRWYEQYF. DNA for the CDR3: TGTGCCAGCACCACAAAAGGGACTAGCGGGAGATGGTACGAGCAGTACTTC.

The chain joins TRBV6-1 to TRBJ1-2; D ambiguous. The CDR3 runs 14 residues. The germline V gene encodes CDR1 MNHNS and CDR2 SASEGT. Between the trimmed V and J ends, which lost 7 bases and 5 bases, there was a span of 17 bases. The CDR3 spells CASTPGTGVYGYTF. The CDR3 DNA sequence: TGTGCCAGCACCCCGGGCACTGGCGTGTATGGCTACACCTTC.

This chain links TRBV10-3 with TRBJ2-3; D gene uncertain. The CDR3 extends over 13 amino acids. The V gene's germline CDR1 is ENHRY and CDR2 SYGVKD. Trimming stripped 6 bases from V and 6 bases from J, with 13 bases between. CDR3 nucleotide sequence: TGTGCCATCAGCGCCGAACCTGGGGATACGCAGTATTTT. Encoded protein: CAISAEPGDTQYF.

This chain joins TRBV2 and TRBJ2-3, with D unclear. The germline gives CDR1 SNHLY, CDR2 FYNNEI. V shed 7 bases and J shed 4 bases, with 6 bases lying between them. This CDR3 contains 11 residues. The chain's CDR3 is CASTEADTQYF. Written as DNA, the CDR3 is TGTGCCAGCACCGAGGCAGATACGCAGTATTTT.

The J gene is TRBJ1-3, the V gene TRBV18; D remains ambiguous. CDR3 length: 15 amino acids. The ends were cut back, 3 bases at V and 0 bases at J, with 9 bases in the middle. CDR1 is KGHSH, CDR2 LQKENI, per germline. The CDR3 region has the DNA TGTGCCAGCTCACCTAGGCCCGACTCTGGAAACACCATATATTTT. Its translation is CASSPRPDSGNTIYF.

The chain combines TRBV7-3 with TRBJ2-5; tentatively, D is TRBD2 (5 bases). V shed 5 bases and J shed 2 bases, with 18 bases lying between them. The CDR3 loop spans 16 amino acids. Germline lookup yields CDR1 SGHTA and CDR2 FQGTGA. The CDR3 DNA is TGTGCCAGCAGCCGTCCCCGCCGATCGGGACAAGAGACCCAGTACTTC. Protein: CASSRPRRSGQETQYF.

V usage is TRBV28 and J usage is TRBJ2-3, with 10 positions matching TRBD2. V lost 6 bases, J lost 1 base, and 13 bases stayed unmatched. CDR3 length: 18 residues. Germline CDR1 MDHEN, CDR2 SYDVKM. CDR3 DNA: TGTGCCAGCAGCCCGCTTGAATCTCTAGCGGGAGGCACAGATACGCAGTATTTT. It codes for CASSPLESLAGGTDTQYF.

The chain couples TRBV5-1 to TRBJ2-5; 8 nucleotides align to TRBD1. The CDR3 covers 14 residues. CDR1 SGHRS and CDR2 YFSETQ come from the germline V gene. After removal of 3 bases from V and 3 bases from J, the junction contained 4 bases not matched to a gene. CDR3 nucleotide sequence: TGCGCCAGCAGCTCCGGGACAGGAAAAGAGACCCAGTACTTC. Translation gives CASSSGTGKETQYF.

CDR3 in DNA: TGTGCCAGCAGCTACGGGACAGGGGGCGTATATCAGCAGTACTTC. The encoded protein is CASSYGTGGVYQQYF. The chain employs TRBV7-3 and TRBJ2-7; 12 bases are a match to TRBD1. Trimming at V came to 4 bases and at J to 8 bases, leaving 9 bases not matched to a gene. Per germline, CDR1 SGHTA and CDR2 FQGTGA. The CDR3 contains 15 residues.

The chain uses TRBV19 and TRBJ1-4; a possible D gene is TRBD1 (5 bases). The germline V gene has CDR1 LNHDA and CDR2 SQIVND (reference sequence). The CDR3 length is 15 residues. The V end was cut by 3 bases, the J end by 8 bases, with 16 bases between. This CDR3 reads CASSIQGVEEEKLFF. For the CDR3, the DNA is TGTGCCAGTAGTATCCAGGGAGTGGAGGAGGAAAAACTGTTTTTT.

The V and J genes are TRBV5-8 and TRBJ1-5; D perhaps matches TRBD1 (6 bases). This CDR3 is 16 amino acids long. Germline V CDR1 and CDR2: SGHTS, YDEGEE. Trimming pared 1 base from V and 7 bases from J, leaving 18 bases between. The CDR3 coding sequence is TGTGCCAGCAGCTTGACCCTTACAGGGACGAAACAGCCCCAGCATTTT. This sequence encodes CASSLTLTGTKQPQHF.

J is TRBJ1-2 and V is TRBV5-1; 9 bases are a match to TRBD1. Germline V gene data show CDR1 as SGHRS and CDR2 as YFSETQ. The CDR3 has 15 residues. Trimming removed 4 bases from V and 8 bases from J; junction bases left unmatched: 12. CDR3 in amino acids: CASSPGQGTGLGYTF. CDR3 nucleotide sequence: TGCGCCAGCAGCCCGGGACAGGGAACTGGGCTGGGCTACACCTTC.

On this clone itself: One junction end does not reproduce the germline sequence, and a read error may be involved. V gene TRBV7-9 combines with J gene TRBJ1-1; possible D gene TRBD1, 5 bases. The CDR3 spans 9 residues. Germline V gene lookup returns CDR1 SEHNR and CDR2 FQNEAQ (reference sequence). CDR3 in amino acids: CASSKQASF. The CDR3 DNA is TGTGCCAGCAGCAAACAGGCCTCCTTT.

The rearrangement joins TRBV6-5 to TRBJ2-7, with D perhaps matching TRBD1 or TRBD2 (5 bases each). CDR3 length equals 14 residues. CDR1 and CDR2 (germline): MNHEY, SVGAGI. V shed 6 bases and J shed 6 bases, with 18 bases lying between them. For the CDR3, the DNA is TGTGCCAGCAGACCCGGAGGCAGGGTATCCGAGCAGTACTTC. The encoded protein is CASRPGGRVSEQYF.

J is TRBJ2-3 and V is TRBV5-1; D is ambiguous. The CDR3 spans 12 residues. Germline lookup yields CDR1 SGHRS and CDR2 YFSETQ. Trimming took 0 bases from V and 4 from J, leaving 3 bases between them. In nucleotides, the CDR3 is TGCGCCAGCAGCTTGGGGGCAGATACGCAGTATTTT. This encodes CASSLGADTQYF.

The rearrangement uses TRBV28 and TRBJ1-4, with TRBD1 matching 8 bases. Germline trimming cut 7 bases from V and 8 bases from J; bases unmatched to any gene: 6. This CDR3 spans 13 amino acids. In germline, CDR1 is MDHEN, CDR2 SYDVKM. The CDR3 DNA follows: TGTGCCAGCACGGACAGGGTGCGGGAAAAACTGTTTTTT. Its translation: CASTDRVREKLFF.

In nucleotides, the CDR3 is TGTGCCAGCAGCCATAGCCCTAGGGGGGCTGGACTGAACACCGGGGAGCTGTTTTTT. Translation gives CASSHSPRGAGLNTGELFF. The J gene is TRBJ2-2, the V gene TRBV7-9; TRBD1 or TRBD2 may be the D gene (6 bases each). The CDR3 has 19 residues. Trimming cost V 5 bases and J 1 base, with 23 bases left between them. Germline V gives CDR1 SEHNR, CDR2 FQNEAQ (reference sequence).

The chain recombines TRBV4-1 with TRBJ2-7; D possibly corresponds to TRBD2 (6 bases). CDR1 and CDR2 from the germline V gene are MGHRA and YSYEKL. Trimming pared 4 bases from V and 3 bases from J, leaving 16 bases between. The length of the CDR3 is 15 residues. The CDR3 DNA reads TGCGCCAGCAGCCGTCTCGGCGGGATAAACTACGAGCAGTACTTC. It specifies CASSRLGGINYEQYF.

This clone was detected only once. J is TRBJ2-7 and V is TRBV18; D is undetermined. The CDR3 spans 15 residues. Trimming shortened V by 0 bases and J by 1 base, and 10 bases separated the two germline ends. CDR1 and CDR2 (germline): KGHSH, LQKENI. The CDR3 is CASSPPRIGSYEQYF. DNA for the CDR3: TGTGCCAGCTCACCACCCAGGATTGGTTCCTACGAGCAGTACTTC.